This T cell receptor beta chain was observed in a study of blood T cell repertoires in COVID-19 (dated by TCRdb to 2018 to 2020). With regard to the full study: The collaborator samples originated in the United States, Italy and Spain and spanned the acute and convalescent phases of COVID-19. The material from the prospective study consisted of cDNA or gDNA derived from T cells, B-cell-depleted T cells, or PBMCs. Deeply sampled blood TCRbeta repertoires from subjects exposed to, actively infected with, or recovered from COVID-19 were included in the dataset. The repertoires were made available in a free public database intended to serve as a resource for research on the immune response to SARS-CoV-2. Samples were obtained from the ongoing ImmuneRACE study (first 160 participants) and from over a thousand subjects provided by 6 global collaborators. A de-identified subject ID, COVID-19 status, age in years and sex were almost always included in the sample metadata. Where available, HLA class I and class II types were obtained from metadata supplied by the sample provider rather than from assay-based typing.

Overall study results and their limits: The quantity of clinical and demographic metadata differed by source and by participant and was supplied without curation.

Collaborating institutions collected whole blood in K2EDTA tubes following their own protocols. For TCRbeta analysis, collaborator samples were shipped as frozen whole blood, as isolated PBMCs, or as DNA extracted from either sample type. TCRbeta CDR3 regions were amplified from genomic DNA by means of the immunoSEQ Assay, a bias-controlled multiplex PCR. The authors' pipeline ran thus. Within the assay, amplification of reference gene primers was used to estimate how many nucleated cells each sample contained. To quantify the absolute abundance of each unique TCRbeta CDR3 rearrangement, sequence reads were collapsed and filtered. Productive Simpson clonality was computed per sample as the square root of Simpson's diversity index over productive rearrangements. In TCRdb, the immuneACCESS table is reduced to in-frame sequences with V and J assigned. These tables do not hold every clone; where another copy was compared, an unresolved V gene accounts for under half, and the others remain unexplained. V, J and clone size are those of that table, while D and trimming were read from the DNA. The sample records tens of thousands of clones, 80% to 95% of which are singletons. About a sixth of the sample goes to the ten largest clones.

CDR1 and CDR2, looked up from the germline V gene, are MNHNS and SASEGT. V loses 0 bases of germline sequence and J loses 4 bases, and the interval between the two ends is 13 bases. Spanning cysteine to phenylalanine, the CDR3 consists of 16 amino acids. The kept DNA is CDR3 alone, 48 bases in frame from the first base. Concerning this clone itself: What antigen it recognizes has not been identified. Per-base quality was not reported, and no clone a single base away is much larger than it.

Sequencing used peripheral blood. This chain joins TRBV6-1 to TRBJ1-3; possibly the D gene is TRBD1, per 6 matching bases. The receptor's source is an older man with acute or convalescent COVID-19. The bases read TGTGCCAGCAGTGAAGCTTCGGGGACAAGGGGAAACACCATATATTTT. Its protein reads: CASSEASGTRGNTIYF.